Shown below are 16 T cell receptor beta chains from a single sample sequenced in a study of T cell responses to AZD1222 COVID-19 vaccine. Here immunoSEQ multiplex PCR was the method, and the copy in TCRdb shows in-frame clones only, minus some. Among 100,000 to 150,000 clones listed, around 94% were seen once. Sample: peripheral blood, taken on day 0 of AZD1222 vaccination. The receptors come from an adult in good health.

The CDR3 region is CASSMGWNTEAFF. The CDR3 DNA reads as TGTGCCAGTAGTATGGGTTGGAACACTGAAGCTTTCTTT. J is TRBJ1-1 and V is TRBV19, with D hard to call. V was cut by 3 bases and J by 1 base, with 6 bases left in between. The CDR3 is 13 amino acids. CDR1 is LNHDA and CDR2 is SQIVND in the germline V gene (reference sequence).

V is TRBV30 and J is TRBJ2-1, with no clear D. Germline assignment: CDR1 GTSNPN and CDR2 SVGIG (reference sequence). Trimming shortened V by 3 bases and J by 8 bases, and 26 bases separated the two germline ends. CDR3 length: 17 residues. The CDR3 region has the DNA TGTGCCTGGAGCGGACCATGGGGAAGGGCCGAATTGTATGAGCAGTTCTTC. Its translation is CAWSGPWGRAELYEQFF.

This chain joins TRBV7-9 and TRBJ2-5; D may be TRBD1 or TRBD2 (6 bases each). The germline gives CDR1 SEHNR, CDR2 FQNEAQ (reference sequence). The V end lost 4 bases, the J end lost 2 bases, and 26 bases lay between the germline ends. The CDR3 extends over 19 amino acids. The CDR3 region is CASSSPGGRGLQSQETQYF. CDR3 DNA: TGTGCCAGCAGCTCTCCCGGGGGACGGGGGCTGCAATCTCAAGAGACCCAGTACTTC.

This sequence joins TRBV19 and TRBJ1-1; D may be TRBD1 (6 bases). The CDR3 consists of 13 residues. CDR1 is LNHDA and CDR2 is SQIVND in the germline V gene (reference sequence). V was clipped by 4 bases and J by 7 bases, with 13 bases between them. The CDR3 loop reads CASSRSQGFEAFF. The CDR3 region has the DNA TGTGCCAGTAGTAGATCACAGGGTTTTGAAGCTTTCTTT.

V gene TRBV27 combines with J gene TRBJ1-1; TRBD1 aligns across 9 bases. Losses at the gene ends were 6 bases for V and 6 bases for J; bases not matched to a gene: 11. The CDR3 consists of 15 residues. Germline assignment: CDR1 MNHEY and CDR2 SMNVEV (reference sequence). DNA for the CDR3: TGTGCCAGCAGAGCTCCGGGACAGGGATTTCCTGAAGCTTTCTTT. It encodes CASRAPGQGFPEAFF.

The J gene is TRBJ2-2, the V gene TRBV6-5, with 7 bases aligning to TRBD1. In germline, CDR1 is MNHEY, CDR2 SVGAGI. J lost 1 base, V lost 10 bases, and 9 bases had no gene match. The CDR3 totals 15 residues. The CDR3 region has the DNA TGTGCCACCACATTGGACAGGCGGAACACCGGGGAGCTGTTTTTT. Encoded protein: CATTLDRRNTGELFF.

The CDR3 nucleotides are TGTGCCACCACCCAGAGGGGGGGTTTAGGGGCCTACAATGAGCAGTTCTTC. The encoded protein is CATTQRGGLGAYNEQFF. The chain recombines TRBV30 with TRBJ2-1; a possible D gene is TRBD2 (7 bases). Trimming pared 8 bases from V and 2 bases from J, leaving 25 bases between. This CDR3 region has 17 residues. The germline V gene has CDR1 GTSNPN and CDR2 SVGIG (reference sequence).

The CDR3, as DNA: TGTGCCAGCTCCCACAGGGGCGACACTGAAGCTTTCTTT. Translating gives CASSHRGDTEAFF. The chain carries TRBV12-3 or TRBV12-4 and TRBJ1-1, with TRBD1 matching 7 bases. Trimming removed 8 bases from V and 3 bases from J; junction bases left unmatched: 6. The CDR3 is made up of 13 amino acids.

The J gene is TRBJ2-3, the V gene TRBV30; weak D call: TRBD1 (5 bases). This CDR3 comprises 12 residues. V was pared by 0 bases and J by 6 bases, with 7 bases between. Germline V gene lookup returns CDR1 GTSNPN and CDR2 SVGIG (reference sequence). CDR3 protein: CAWSVPGDTQYF. The CDR3 bases are TGTGCCTGGAGTGTACCAGGGGATACGCAGTATTTT.

The V gene is TRBV19, the J gene TRBJ1-5, with D perhaps TRBD1 (6 bases). Germline values: CDR1 LNHDA, CDR2 SQIVND (reference sequence). The CDR3 runs 16 residues. V was cut by 7 bases and J by 1 base, with 17 bases left in between. The CDR3 protein is CASTLGGARSNQPQHF. CDR3 nucleotide sequence: TGTGCCAGTACCTTGGGGGGGGCTCGGAGCAATCAGCCCCAGCATTTT.

This clone has a handful of counts. The genes are TRBV18 and TRBJ1-3; 7 nucleotides match TRBD1. CDR1 KGHSH and CDR2 LQKENI come from the germline V gene. V shed 6 bases, J shed 0 bases, and the junction held 8 bases outside the gene matches. The CDR3 length is 16 residues. This chain's CDR3 is CASSTDRTSSGNTIYF. CDR3 DNA sequence: TGTGCCAGCTCCACGGACAGGACATCCTCTGGAAACACCATATATTTT.

The chain combines TRBV6-5 with TRBJ2-7, with 9 bases identical to TRBD2. The CDR3 runs to 15 residues. The germline CDR1 and CDR2 sequences are MNHEY and SVGAGI. V lost 6 bases and J lost 6; bases outside the gene matches: 12. The DNA of the CDR3 is TGTGCCAGCAGGGGGAGCGGGAGGTACCCTGGCGAGCAGTACTTC. Translating gives CASRGSGRYPGEQYF.

This sequence joins TRBV30 and TRBJ1-3; D unclear. Trimming took off 4 bases at V and 1 base at J, with 8 bases between the two ends. The length of the CDR3 is 13 residues. In germline, CDR1 is GTSNPN, CDR2 SVGIG (reference sequence). The chain's CDR3 is CAWIPRSGNTIYF. In DNA, the CDR3 is TGTGCCTGGATCCCCCGATCTGGAAACACCATATATTTT.

The chain joins TRBV9 to TRBJ2-4; D is undetermined. V was pared by 3 bases and J by 5 bases, with 6 bases between. Germline-derived CDR1 and CDR2 are SGDLS and YYNGEE. This CDR3 has 12 amino acids. The CDR3 DNA sequence: TGTGCCAGCAGCGGCTACCAAAACATTCAGTACTTC. Translating it yields CASSGYQNIQYF.

The V call is TRBV7-9, the J call TRBJ1-3, with 7 bases fitting TRBD1. This CDR3 region has 16 residues. After removal of 4 bases from V and 0 bases from J, the junction contained 6 bases not matched to a gene. Germline V gene sequence: CDR1 SEHNR, CDR2 FQNEAQ (reference sequence). CDR3 nucleotide sequence: TGTGCCAGCAGCTCGCACAGGGGCAGCTCTGGAAACACCATATATTTT. Its protein product is CASSSHRGSSGNTIYF.

In DNA form, the CDR3 reads TGCGCCAGCAGCCAGGAGCTGGTCAACTATGGCTACACCTTC. Residues: CASSQELVNYGYTF. The chain couples TRBV4-1 to TRBJ1-2, with D unclear. This CDR3 comprises 14 residues. Germline CDR1 and CDR2: MGHRA and YSYEKL. V shed 3 bases and J shed 2 bases, with 10 bases lying between them.